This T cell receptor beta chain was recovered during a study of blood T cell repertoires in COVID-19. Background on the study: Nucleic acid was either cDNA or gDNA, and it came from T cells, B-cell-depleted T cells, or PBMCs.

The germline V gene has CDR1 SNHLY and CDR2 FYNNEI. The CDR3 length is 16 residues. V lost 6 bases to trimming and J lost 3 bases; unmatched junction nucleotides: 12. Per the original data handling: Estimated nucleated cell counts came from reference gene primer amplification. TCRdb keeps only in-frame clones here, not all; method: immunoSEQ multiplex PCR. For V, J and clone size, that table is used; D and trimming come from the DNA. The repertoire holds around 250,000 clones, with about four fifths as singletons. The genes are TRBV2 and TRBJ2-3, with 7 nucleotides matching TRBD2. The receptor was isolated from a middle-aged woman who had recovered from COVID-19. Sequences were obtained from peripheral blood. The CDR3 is CASSWDGGFGTDTQYF. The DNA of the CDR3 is TGTGCCAGCAGCTGGGACGGGGGGTTCGGAACAGATACGCAGTATTTT.